This entry lists 10 T cell receptor beta chains sequenced from one sample in a study of patients and donors after allogeneic stem cell transplantation (dated by TCRdb to 2020 to 2021). Libraries came from RT-PCR. The run used a NextSeq 550. TCRdb applied fastp at Q25 and MiXCR to the public reads, then kept only in-frame beta chains. Rows matching on CDR3 protein sequence are summarized as one entry with the most common DNA and genes. The sample includes about 76,000 distinct CDR3 sequences, with less than 30% observed a single time. The ten most abundant clones make up 26% of the sample. Sequencing was performed on blood, either unsorted or a sorted T cell fraction (not recorded which). Source of these receptors: a human donor who was either an allogeneic HSCT recipient or a stem cell or donor lymphocyte infusion donor (not recorded which). It is not recorded whose cells these are; they may come from a transplant donor.

This clonotype was seen ten or more times. This rearrangement joins TRBV15 to TRBJ1-4, with D possibly matching TRBD1 (5 bases). V gave up 0 bases and J gave up 5 bases, with 7 bases separating them. This CDR3 has 14 amino acids. CDR1 is LNHNV, CDR2 YYDKDF, per germline (reference sequence). CDR3 coding DNA: TGTGCCACCAGCAGAGATGGGGGGAATGAAAAACTGTTTTTT. Translated: CATSRDGGNEKLFF.

This clonotype was seen only a few times. The chain recombines TRBV28 with TRBJ1-3, with D maybe TRBD1 (5 bases). CDR1 is MDHEN and CDR2 is SYDVKM in the germline V gene. The CDR3 sequence is 14 residues long. Trimming took off 5 bases at V and 9 bases at J, with 17 bases between the two ends. The CDR3 DNA follows: TGTGCCAGCAGTCCTGGGGGTATGATGGGCACCATATATTTT. The encoded protein is CASSPGGMMGTIYF.

This clonotype showed up just a few times. The chain uses TRBV4-3 and TRBJ2-7, with D tentatively TRBD1 (6 bases). V lost 2 bases to trimming and J lost 4 bases, with 9 bases between them. Germline assignment: CDR1 LGHNA and CDR2 YSLEER. This CDR3 spans 13 amino acids. CDR3 sequence reads: CASSQSTGYEQYF. The CDR3, as DNA: TGCGCCAGCAGCCAATCCACAGGGTACGAGCAGTACTTC.

This clonotype came up a few times. The chain recombines TRBV9 with TRBJ1-6, with D maybe TRBD1 (5 bases). V was clipped by 3 bases and J by 10 bases, with 14 bases between them. The CDR3 has 14 amino acids. Germline CDR1 reads SGDLS; CDR2 reads YYNGEE. CDR3 sequence: CASSAGTRESPLHF. CDR3 nucleotides: TGTGCCAGCAGCGCCGGGACGAGGGAATCACCCCTCCACTTT. Together with reference TRBV9 and TRBJ1-6, the CDR3 gives the full variable domain: DSGVTQTPKHLITATGQRVTLRCSPRSGDLSVYWYQQSLDQGLQFLIQYYNGEERAKGNILERFSAQQFPDLHSELNLSSLELGDSALYFCASSAGTRESPLHFGNGTRLTVT.

This clonotype appeared a few times. CDR3 sequence (DNA): TGTGCCACCGCGACTAGCAGCAGCTCCTACAATGAGCAGTTCTTC. Its protein is CATATSSSSYNEQFF. The chain links TRBV24-1 to TRBJ2-1, with 7 bases matching TRBD2. CDR1 KGHDR and CDR2 SFDVKD come from the germline V gene. V lost 9 bases, J lost 0 bases, and 7 bases stayed unmatched. This CDR3 spans 15 amino acids.

The V gene is TRBV12-3 or TRBV12-4, the J gene TRBJ1-1; the match to TRBD1 covers 7 bases. V gave up 6 bases and J gave up 1 base; unmatched junction bases: 8. The CDR3 has 15 amino acids. CDR3 in DNA: TGTGCCAGCAGGACGCGGGACAGACGGAACACTGAAGCTTTCTTT. Translation gives CASRTRDRRNTEAFF.

The chain employs TRBV29-1 and TRBJ2-7; perhaps TRBD2 as D (5 bases). V lost 6 bases to trimming and J lost 4 bases, with 13 bases between them. This CDR3 region has 12 residues. The germline CDR1 and CDR2 sequences are SQVTM and ANQGSEA. The DNA for the CDR3 is TGCAGCGTAAGGACGGAGGAATACGAGCAGTACTTC. Encoded protein: CSVRTEEYEQYF.

The rearrangement links TRBV5-8 to TRBJ2-2, with 9 bases matching TRBD2. CDR1 is SGHTS and CDR2 is YDEGEE in the germline V gene. V lost 3 bases to trimming and J lost 1 base; unmatched junction nucleotides: 1. This CDR3 spans 15 amino acids. The CDR3 reads CASSWREGNTGELFF. CDR3 DNA: TGTGCCAGCAGCTGGCGGGAGGGGAACACCGGGGAGCTGTTTTTT.

This chain uses TRBV5-5 with TRBJ1-1; a weak D match, TRBD1 (5 bases). There are 15 residues in the CDR3. The germline CDR1 and CDR2 sequences are SGHKS and YYEKEE (reference sequence). The V gene lost 6 bases and the J gene lost 2 bases, with 17 bases spanning the gap. CDR3 DNA: TGTGCCAGCACCCGTTTCGGGGGGGTTAACACTGAAGCTTTCTTT. It is translated as CASTRFGGVNTEAFF.

The V and J genes are TRBV29-1 and TRBJ2-7; D gene uncertain. The V gene lost 5 bases and the J gene lost 0 bases, with 5 bases spanning the gap. CDR3 length equals 11 residues. Germline CDR1 SQVTM, CDR2 ANQGSEA. The CDR3 DNA follows: TGCAGCGTTATCCTCTCCTACGAGCAGTACTTC. As protein: CSVILSYEQYF.